Presented here are 27 T cell receptor beta chains from one specimen sequenced in a study of neurological immune-mediated disorders. Using its own MiXCR run on the 5' RACE reads, TCRdb lists one record per CDR3 protein. The table includes about 50,000 distinct CDR3 sequences, roughly 17% detected once. The specimen was PBMCs. The receptors stem from a man aged 55 to 70 in good health.

This clonotype was counted many times. This chain uses TRBV20-1 with TRBJ2-7, with D perhaps assigned TRBD1 or TRBD2 (5 bases each). Per the germline V gene, CDR1 is DFQATT and CDR2 is SNEGSKA (reference sequence). Between the trimmed V and J ends, which lost 3 bases and 3 bases, there was a span of 6 bases. This CDR3 region has 11 residues. CDR3 amino acids: CSARRGYEQYF. The DNA of the CDR3 is TGCAGTGCTAGGAGGGGCTACGAGCAGTACTTC.

The sample holds many counts of this clonotype. This chain connects TRBV20-1 to TRBJ1-2; 12 bases map to TRBD1. CDR3 size: 15 residues. Per the germline V gene, CDR1 is DFQATT and CDR2 is SNEGSKA (reference sequence). Trimming removed 0 bases from V and 4 bases from J; junction bases left unmatched: 3. CDR3 in amino acids: CSAREPGQGAYGYTF. CDR3 coding DNA: TGCAGTGCTAGAGAACCGGGACAGGGGGCCTATGGCTACACCTTC.

This clonotype was detected many times. The V and J genes are TRBV5-1 and TRBJ2-6; D is uncertain. Trimming took off 0 bases at V and 0 bases at J, with 7 bases between the two ends. Germline V gene sequence: CDR1 SGHRS, CDR2 YFSETQ. The CDR3 is made up of 16 amino acids. CDR3 region: CASSLGPDSGANVLTF. In DNA, the CDR3 is TGCGCCAGCAGCTTGGGGCCCGACTCTGGGGCCAACGTCCTGACTTTC. Drawing the rest from reference TRBV5-1 and TRBJ2-6, the complete variable domain is KAGVTQTPRYLIKTRGQQVTLSCSPISGHRSVSWYQQTPGQGLQFLFEYFSETQRNKGNFPGRFSGRQFSNSRSEMNVSTLELGDSALYLCASSLGPDSGANVLTFGAGSRLTVL.

This clonotype has a single count. One junction end disagrees with the germline gene, perhaps due to a read error. The chain links TRBV5-6 to TRBJ2-1; weak D call: TRBD2 (5 bases). The germline V gene encodes CDR1 SGHDT and CDR2 YYEEEE. The CDR3 is made up of 13 amino acids. CDR3 sequence reads: CASSFGLASEQLF. CDR3 bases: TGTGCGAGCAGCTTTGGTCTAGCTAGTGAGCAGCTCTTC.

The chain carries TRBV5-1 and TRBJ2-3; D gene uncertain. V lost 0 bases and J lost 4, with 9 bases in between. Germline CDR1 and CDR2: SGHRS and YFSETQ. The CDR3 is 14 residues long. CDR3 in DNA: TGCGCCAGCAGCTTGGGACTGGATCCAGATACGCAGTATTTT. It translates to CASSLGLDPDTQYF.

This clonotype was counted ten times or more. The V gene is TRBV12-3 or TRBV12-4, the J gene TRBJ2-3; 8 bases line up with TRBD2. The J segment lost 0 bases and the V segment lost 6 bases, leaving 11 bases of the junction unmatched. This CDR3 is 17 amino acids long. DNA for the CDR3: TGTGCCAGCAGCTTTTCCTCCTTAGCGGGGAGCACAGATACGCAGTATTTT. The encoded protein is CASSFSSLAGSTDTQYF.

In this sample, this clonotype turned up many times. The chain recombines TRBV12-3 or TRBV12-4 with TRBJ2-1; D unresolved. The CDR3 extends over 14 amino acids. With 4 bases removed from V and 3 bases from J, the gap between germline ends came to 10 bases. CDR3 sequence: CASSSEPYYNEQFF. The CDR3 nucleotides are TGTGCCAGCAGTTCCGAACCCTACTACAATGAGCAGTTCTTC.

This chain links TRBV5-1 with TRBJ2-1, with a weak D call TRBD1 (6 bases). The CDR3 length is 14 residues. Germline CDR1 reads SGHRS; CDR2 reads YFSETQ. V was pared by 6 bases and J by 6 bases, with 16 bases between. The CDR3 loop reads CASTWTADSNEQFF. The CDR3 DNA follows: TGCGCCAGCACCTGGACAGCCGACTCCAATGAGCAGTTCTTC.

This clonotype was found many times. The J gene is TRBJ2-2, the V gene TRBV12-3 or TRBV12-4; D could derive from TRBD1 or TRBD2 (6 bases each). The CDR3 is made up of 13 amino acids. V shed 9 bases and J shed 3 bases, with 11 bases lying between them. CDR3 protein: CASSGGYTGELFF. The DNA of the CDR3 is TGTGCCAGTTCCGGGGGCTACACCGGGGAGCTGTTTTTT.

This clonotype was seen at least ten times. The V and J genes are TRBV5-1 and TRBJ2-2, with 10 nucleotides matching TRBD2. Germline CDR1 SGHRS, CDR2 YFSETQ. The CDR3 has 16 amino acids. V gave up 1 base and J gave up 7 bases; unmatched junction bases: 7. The CDR3 DNA is TGCGCCAGCAGCTTGAGTCTAGCGGGAGCTAGCGGGGAGCTGTTTTTT. It encodes CASSLSLAGASGELFF.

This clonotype has a count of ten or more. The V and J genes are TRBV7-3 and TRBJ1-3; no firm D call. This CDR3 is built from 13 residues. The V end was cut by 1 base, the J end by 0 bases, with 1 base between. Germline lookup yields CDR1 SGHTA and CDR2 FQGTGA. CDR3 sequence: CASSLNSGNTIYF. The CDR3 region has the DNA TGTGCCAGCAGCTTAAACTCTGGAAACACCATATATTTT.

This clonotype was counted ten times or more. The CDR3 is CASSLVLNTEAFF. The CDR3 bases are TGTGCCAGCAGCTTAGTTCTGAACACTGAAGCTTTCTTT. The chain couples TRBV11-1 to TRBJ1-1; D is uncertain. The CDR3 loop spans 13 amino acids. From germline, CDR1 is SGHAT and CDR2 FQDESV (reference sequence). V was trimmed by 1 base and J by 0 bases, leaving 3 bases between them.

This clonotype was found many times. CDR3 sequence: CASSLPVASSTDTQYF. The DNA for the CDR3 is TGTGCCAGCAGTTTGCCGGTAGCGTCTAGCACAGATACGCAGTATTTT. The chain uses TRBV28 and TRBJ2-3; a weak D match, TRBD2 (5 bases). This CDR3 region has 16 residues. V gave up 3 bases and J gave up 0 bases, with 13 bases separating them. Germline V gives CDR1 MDHEN, CDR2 SYDVKM.

This clonotype has ten or more counts. The rearrangement uses TRBV14 and TRBJ1-6; TRBD1 matches at 9 bases. J gave up 10 bases and V 0 bases, and 10 bases lay outside the gene matches. CDR1 SGHDN and CDR2 FVKESK come from the germline V gene. This CDR3 is built from 17 residues. This CDR3 is CASSQDKGQGFRSPLHF. The DNA for the CDR3 is TGTGCCAGCAGCCAAGATAAGGGACAGGGTTTCAGATCACCCCTCCACTTT.

The sample holds many counts of this clonotype. The chain is built from TRBV12-3 or TRBV12-4 and TRBJ1-6; D unclear. The CDR3 sequence is 15 residues long. V was clipped by 5 bases and J by 2 bases, with 10 bases between them. This CDR3 is CASSPRLPYNSPLHF. The CDR3 DNA sequence: TGTGCCAGCAGTCCACGGTTGCCCTATAATTCACCCCTCCACTTT.

This clonotype was seen repeatedly, ten times or more. The gene calls are TRBV2 and TRBJ2-1; 12 bases map to TRBD2. Germline V gene data show CDR1 as SNHLY and CDR2 as FYNNEI. V lost 8 bases to trimming and J lost 2 bases; unmatched junction nucleotides: 7. The CDR3 consists of 16 residues. The CDR3 reads CASRRTSGIAYNEQFF. CDR3 nucleotide sequence: TGTGCCAGCCGACGGACTAGCGGGATCGCCTACAATGAGCAGTTCTTC.

This clonotype was detected a few times. This chain uses TRBV10-1 with TRBJ2-1, with 7 bases aligning to TRBD2. Per germline, CDR1 WNHNN and CDR2 SYGVQD (reference sequence). Trimming took 5 bases from V and 3 from J; bases not matched to a gene: 10. This CDR3 region has 16 residues. CDR3 DNA: TGCGCCAGCAGTCCCGTGGCTAGCGGAGTCTACAATGAGCAGTTCTTC. Its translation: CASSPVASGVYNEQFF.

This clonotype was observed many times. The rearrangement joins TRBV7-2 to TRBJ2-5; 8 nucleotides agree with TRBD2. Germline loops: CDR1 SGHTA, CDR2 FQGNSA. This CDR3 has 15 amino acids. The J segment lost 2 bases and the V segment lost 2 bases, leaving 4 bases of the junction unmatched. The CDR3 nucleotides read TGTGCCAGCAGCTTACGGATAGCGGGGCAAGAGACCCAGTACTTC. Its protein product is CASSLRIAGQETQYF.

This clonotype was recorded at least ten times. V gene TRBV5-1 combines with J gene TRBJ2-1; 7 positions agree with TRBD2. This CDR3 spans 13 amino acids. Germline V lookup: CDR1 SGHRS, CDR2 YFSETQ. Germline trimming cut 3 bases from V and 12 bases from J; bases unmatched to any gene: 9. CDR3 in amino acids: CASSSRTSLGQFF. The CDR3 coding sequence is TGCGCCAGCAGCTCCAGGACTAGTCTTGGGCAGTTCTTC.

This clonotype was found many times. The chain links TRBV2 to TRBJ2-5; 11 positions agree with TRBD2. Germline CDR1 is SNHLY and CDR2 is FYNNEI. V dropped 8 bases and J dropped 3; count of bases not matched to a gene: 8. The CDR3 runs to 15 residues. The CDR3 sequence is CASATTSGVKETQYF. The CDR3 nucleotides are TGTGCCAGCGCAACGACTAGCGGGGTTAAAGAGACCCAGTACTTC.

The chain links TRBV5-1 to TRBJ2-5; D possibly corresponds to TRBD2 (5 bases). Germline CDR1 is SGHRS and CDR2 is YFSETQ. Trimming pared 5 bases from V and 5 bases from J, leaving 13 bases between. The CDR3 spans 13 residues. CDR3 nucleotide sequence: TGCGCCAGCAGAGTTGAGGGTCCGGAGACCCAGTACTTC. Protein: CASRVEGPETQYF.

This clonotype turned up a few times. The chain recombines TRBV5-4 with TRBJ2-1; D unclear. V lost 4 bases and J 7 bases, leaving 6 bases between the germline ends. Germline V lookup: CDR1 SGHNT, CDR2 YYREEE (reference sequence). This CDR3 spans 11 amino acids. In DNA form, the CDR3 reads TGTGCCAGCAGCGCGTGGAATGAGCAGTTCTTC. Translating gives CASSAWNEQFF.

This clonotype has a count of ten or more. The V gene is TRBV10-3, the J gene TRBJ2-1; 13 bases agree with TRBD2. This CDR3 has 14 amino acids. J lost 9 bases, V lost 6 bases, and 5 bases had no gene match. Germline V gives CDR1 ENHRY, CDR2 SYGVKD. The CDR3 region is CAIRGTSGEVEQFF. For the CDR3, the DNA is TGTGCCATCAGAGGGACTAGCGGGGAGGTTGAGCAGTTCTTC.

The CDR3 DNA reads as TGCGCCAGCAGCCAAGATCCCGGGGCGGGAGAGACCCAGTACTTC. It yields the protein CASSQDPGAGETQYF. V gene TRBV4-1 combines with J gene TRBJ2-5; D tentatively fits TRBD1 or TRBD2 (5 bases each). Trimming shortened V by 0 bases and J by 4 bases, and 12 bases separated the two germline ends. The V gene's germline CDR1 is MGHRA and CDR2 YSYEKL. The CDR3 loop spans 15 amino acids.

This clonotype appeared many times. This chain joins TRBV29-1 and TRBJ2-1, with 11 bases fitting TRBD1. Looked up from germline, CDR1 is SQVTM and CDR2 is ANQGSEA. The V and J ends lost 4 bases and 5 bases, in that order; junction bases with no gene match: 1. The CDR3 is 13 residues long. DNA of the CDR3: TGCAGCGTTGGGGGACAGGGGGACAATGAGCAGTTCTTC. Amino acid sequence: CSVGGQGDNEQFF.

This clonotype was observed many times. The V call is TRBV7-3, the J call TRBJ2-1, with 8 bases identical to TRBD2. J was trimmed by 8 bases and V by 8 bases; bases with no gene match: 8. CDR1 is SGHTA and CDR2 is FQGTGA in the germline V gene. The CDR3 loop spans 13 amino acids. CDR3 nucleotides: TGTGCCAGCGCCCAAGCGGGAGTAGATGAGCAGTTCTTC. It specifies CASAQAGVDEQFF. Complete variable domain (other parts from reference TRBV7-3 and TRBJ2-1): GAGVSQTPSNKVTEKGKYVELRCDPISGHTALYWYRQSLGQGPEFLIYFQGTGAADDSGLPNDRFFAVRPEGSVSTLKIQRTERGDSAVYLCASAQAGVDEQFFGPGTRLTVL.

This clonotype was observed many times. The V gene is TRBV27, the J gene TRBJ1-5; D ambiguous. CDR3 length equals 13 residues. Between the trimmed V and J ends, which lost 3 bases and 3 bases, there was a span of 6 bases. Germline V gene lookup returns CDR1 MNHEY and CDR2 SMNVEV (reference sequence). The CDR3 bases are TGTGCCAGCAGTTTTTCCTTCAATCAGCCCCAGCATTTT. It codes for CASSFSFNQPQHF.